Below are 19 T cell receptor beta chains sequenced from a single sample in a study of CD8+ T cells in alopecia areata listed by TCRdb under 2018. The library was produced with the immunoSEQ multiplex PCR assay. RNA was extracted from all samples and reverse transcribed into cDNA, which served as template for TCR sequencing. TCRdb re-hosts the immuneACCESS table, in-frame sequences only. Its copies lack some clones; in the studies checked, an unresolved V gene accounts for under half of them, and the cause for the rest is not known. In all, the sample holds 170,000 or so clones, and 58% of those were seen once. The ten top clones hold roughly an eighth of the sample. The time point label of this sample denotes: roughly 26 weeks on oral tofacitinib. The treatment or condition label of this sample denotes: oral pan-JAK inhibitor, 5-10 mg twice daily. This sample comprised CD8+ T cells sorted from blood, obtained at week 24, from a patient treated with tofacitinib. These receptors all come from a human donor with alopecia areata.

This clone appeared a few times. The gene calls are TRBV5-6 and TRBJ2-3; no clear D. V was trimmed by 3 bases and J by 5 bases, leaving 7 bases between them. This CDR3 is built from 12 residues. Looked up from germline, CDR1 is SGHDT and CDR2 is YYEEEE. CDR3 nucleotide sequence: TGTGCCAGCAGCTACGACGGAGATACGCAGTATTTT. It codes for CASSYDGDTQYF.

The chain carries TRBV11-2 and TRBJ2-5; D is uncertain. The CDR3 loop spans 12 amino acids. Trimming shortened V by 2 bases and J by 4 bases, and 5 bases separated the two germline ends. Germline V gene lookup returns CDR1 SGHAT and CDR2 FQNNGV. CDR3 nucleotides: TGTGCCAGCAGCTTAACGGGAGAGACCCAGTACTTC. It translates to CASSLTGETQYF.

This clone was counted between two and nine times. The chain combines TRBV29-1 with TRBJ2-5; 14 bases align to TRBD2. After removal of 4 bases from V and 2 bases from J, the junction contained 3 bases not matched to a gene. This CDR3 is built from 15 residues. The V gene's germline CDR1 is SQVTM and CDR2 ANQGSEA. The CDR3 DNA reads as TGCAGCGTTGGAGGGACTAGCGGGAGACAAGAGACCCAGTACTTC. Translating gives CSVGGTSGRQETQYF.

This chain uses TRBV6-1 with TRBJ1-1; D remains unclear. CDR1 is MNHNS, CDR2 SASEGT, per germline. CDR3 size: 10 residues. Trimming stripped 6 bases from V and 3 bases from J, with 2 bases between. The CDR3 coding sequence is TGTGCCAGCAGATACACTGAAGCTTTCTTT. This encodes CASRYTEAFF.

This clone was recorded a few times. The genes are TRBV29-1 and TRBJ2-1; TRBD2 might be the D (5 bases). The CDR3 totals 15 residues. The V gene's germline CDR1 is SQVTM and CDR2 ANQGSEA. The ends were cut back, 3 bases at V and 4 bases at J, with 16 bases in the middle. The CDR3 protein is CSVDGRAVPYNEQFF. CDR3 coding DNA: TGCAGCGTTGACGGGCGGGCCGTACCTTACAATGAGCAGTTCTTC.

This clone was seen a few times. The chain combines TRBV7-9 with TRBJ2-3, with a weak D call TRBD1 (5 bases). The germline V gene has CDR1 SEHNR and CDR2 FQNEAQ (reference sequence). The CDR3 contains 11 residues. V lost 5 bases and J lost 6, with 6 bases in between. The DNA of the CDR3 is TGTGCCAGCAGCCAGGGCGATACGCAGTATTTT. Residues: CASSQGDTQYF.

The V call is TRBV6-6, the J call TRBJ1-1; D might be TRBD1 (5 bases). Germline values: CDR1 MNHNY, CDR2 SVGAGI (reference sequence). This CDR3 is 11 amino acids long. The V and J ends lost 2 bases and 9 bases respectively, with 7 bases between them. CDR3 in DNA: TGTGCCAGCAGTTACGGGACCCAAGCTTTCTTT. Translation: CASSYGTQAFF.

CDR3 sequence: CASSSIAGTYGANEQFF. DNA for the CDR3: TGTGCCAGTAGTTCAATCGCCGGGACATACGGCGCCAATGAGCAGTTCTTC. The chain is built from TRBV19 and TRBJ2-1; perhaps TRBD1 as D (6 bases). The CDR3 is made up of 17 amino acids. Germline V gene data show CDR1 as LNHDA and CDR2 as SQIVND (reference sequence). Trimming stripped 5 bases from V and 6 bases from J, with 23 bases between.

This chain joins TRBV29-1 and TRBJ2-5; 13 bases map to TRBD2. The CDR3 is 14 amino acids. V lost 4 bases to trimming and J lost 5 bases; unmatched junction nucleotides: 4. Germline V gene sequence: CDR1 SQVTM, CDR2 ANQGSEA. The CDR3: CSVVTSGGDETQYF. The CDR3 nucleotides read TGCAGCGTTGTTACTAGCGGGGGGGATGAGACCCAGTACTTC.

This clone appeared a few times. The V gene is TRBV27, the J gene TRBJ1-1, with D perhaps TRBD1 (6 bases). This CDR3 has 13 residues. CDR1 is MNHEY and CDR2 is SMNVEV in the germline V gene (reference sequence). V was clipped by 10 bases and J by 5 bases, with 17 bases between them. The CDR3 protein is CATRRRGATEAFF. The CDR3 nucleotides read TGTGCCACCAGAAGGAGGGGGGCAACTGAAGCTTTCTTT.

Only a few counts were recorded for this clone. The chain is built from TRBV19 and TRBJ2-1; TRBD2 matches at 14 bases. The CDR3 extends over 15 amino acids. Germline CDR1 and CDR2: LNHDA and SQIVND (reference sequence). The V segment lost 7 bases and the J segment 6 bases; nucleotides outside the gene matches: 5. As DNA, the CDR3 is TGTGCCAGTACCCAGACTAGCGGGGGGGTCAATGAGCAGTTCTTC. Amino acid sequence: CASTQTSGGVNEQFF.

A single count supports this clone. CDR3 bases: TGCGCCAGCAGCTCCCACAGGGGGCGACTTACAGATACGCAGTATTTT. It encodes CASSSHRGRLTDTQYF. The chain recombines TRBV5-1 with TRBJ2-3, with TRBD1 identical over 9 bases. CDR3 length equals 16 residues. J was trimmed by 3 bases and V by 3 bases; bases with no gene match: 8. Per germline, CDR1 SGHRS and CDR2 YFSETQ.

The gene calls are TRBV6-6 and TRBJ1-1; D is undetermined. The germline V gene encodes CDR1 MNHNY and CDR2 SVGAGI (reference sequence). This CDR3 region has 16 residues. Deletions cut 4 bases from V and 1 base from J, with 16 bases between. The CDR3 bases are TGTGCCAGCAGTTTGTACGGGTCTCTGGGGAACACTGAAGCTTTCTTT. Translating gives CASSLYGSLGNTEAFF.

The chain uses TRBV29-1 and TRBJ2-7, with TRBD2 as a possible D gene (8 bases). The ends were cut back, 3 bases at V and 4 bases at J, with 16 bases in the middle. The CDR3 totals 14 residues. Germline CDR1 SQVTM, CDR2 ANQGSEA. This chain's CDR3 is CSVDTGGGRYEQYF. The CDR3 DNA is TGCAGCGTTGATACGGGAGGGGGCAGGTACGAGCAGTACTTC.

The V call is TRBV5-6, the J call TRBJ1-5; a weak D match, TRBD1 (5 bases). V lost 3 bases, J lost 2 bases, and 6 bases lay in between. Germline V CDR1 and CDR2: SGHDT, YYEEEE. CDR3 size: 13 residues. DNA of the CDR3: TGTGCCAGCAGCTGGGACCGCAATCAGCCCCAGCATTTT. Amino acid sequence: CASSWDRNQPQHF. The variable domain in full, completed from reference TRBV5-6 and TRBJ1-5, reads DAGVTQSPTHLIKTRGQQVTLRCSPKSGHDTVSWYQQALGQGPQFIFQYYEEEERQRGNFPDRFSGHQFPNYSSELNVNALLLGDSALYLCASSWDRNQPQHFGDGTRLSIL.

Here the CDR3 reads CASSNRGGDQPQHF. DNA of the CDR3: TGTGCCAGCAGCAACAGAGGCGGGGATCAGCCCCAGCATTTT. The J gene is TRBJ1-5, the V gene TRBV27; D gene ambiguous. Germline V gene data show CDR1 as MNHEY and CDR2 as SMNVEV (reference sequence). There are 14 residues in the CDR3. Trimming stripped 6 bases from V and 5 bases from J, with 14 bases between.

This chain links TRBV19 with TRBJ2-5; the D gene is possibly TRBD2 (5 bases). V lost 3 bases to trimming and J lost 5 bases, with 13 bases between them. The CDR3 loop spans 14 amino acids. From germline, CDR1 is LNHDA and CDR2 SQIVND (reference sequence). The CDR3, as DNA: TGTGCCAGTAGTATGAGCCAGCGGCTGGAGACCCAGTACTTC. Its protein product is CASSMSQRLETQYF.

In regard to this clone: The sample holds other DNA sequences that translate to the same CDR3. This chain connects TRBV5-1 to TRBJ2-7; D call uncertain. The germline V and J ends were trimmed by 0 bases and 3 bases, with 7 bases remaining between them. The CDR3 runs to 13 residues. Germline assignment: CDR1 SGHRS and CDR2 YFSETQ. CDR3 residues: CASSLATDYEQYF. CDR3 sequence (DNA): TGCGCCAGCAGCTTGGCCACAGACTACGAGCAGTACTTC.

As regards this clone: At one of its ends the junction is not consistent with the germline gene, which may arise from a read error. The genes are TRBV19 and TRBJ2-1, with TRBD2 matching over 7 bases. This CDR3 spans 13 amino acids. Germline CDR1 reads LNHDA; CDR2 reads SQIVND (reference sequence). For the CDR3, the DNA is TGTGCCAGCAGTACGGGACTACACAATGAGCAGTTCTTC. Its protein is CASSTGLHNEQFF.